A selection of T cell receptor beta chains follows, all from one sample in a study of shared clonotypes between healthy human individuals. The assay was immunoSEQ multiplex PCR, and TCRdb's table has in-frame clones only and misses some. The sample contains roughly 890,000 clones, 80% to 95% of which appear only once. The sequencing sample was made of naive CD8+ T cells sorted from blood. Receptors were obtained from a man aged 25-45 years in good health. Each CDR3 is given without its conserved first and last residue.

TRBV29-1	SVEGQASYEQY
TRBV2	ASKDGGSPYNEQF
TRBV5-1	ASTTSAETQY
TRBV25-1	ASSPRGSSSRNEQF
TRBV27	ASSPTAGSYEQY
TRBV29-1	SVVVGQGMNEQF
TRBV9	ASSEGTGNTIY
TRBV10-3	AISDVPPGPVTDTQY
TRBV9	ASSGGTTSSYNEQF
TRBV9	ASSVADQREGLWPGELF
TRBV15	TTSRGAGSPYEQY
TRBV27	ASFKNTEAF
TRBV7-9	ASSPRAYEQY
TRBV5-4	ASSLGWGASNTGELF
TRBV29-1	SASNGWGGGHTEAF
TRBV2	ASDGLGRTTDEQY
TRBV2	ATLAGVSYEQY
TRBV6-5	ASSYSGYNEQF
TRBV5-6	ASSSKVAKNIQY
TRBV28	ASSLGYDQETQY
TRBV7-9	ASSFHLTGTAQETQY
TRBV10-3	AISSAEHLNTEAF
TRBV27	ASSFRTEGRDEQY
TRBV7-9	ASSSKATSYNEQF
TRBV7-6	ASSGTSTYTGELF
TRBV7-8	ASSFLQGGGSYEQY
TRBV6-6	ASSYLGGGSGEAF
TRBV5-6	ASSPRLAGVRTDTQY
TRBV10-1	ASSEYSGLYNEQF
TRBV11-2	ASSYWDRGITEAF
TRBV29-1	SSPPMSSYNEQF
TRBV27	ASSHGIAPPYEQY
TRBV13	ASSPWDLYEQY
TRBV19	ASSISGATYEQY
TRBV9	ASSEDGGERPQH
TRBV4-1	ASSQVGREQY
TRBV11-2	ASRGITDTQY
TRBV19	ASSIASSDNYGYT
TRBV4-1	ASSLPGRNSYEQY
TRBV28	ASSLETGGFVEQF
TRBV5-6	ASSPQGGGNQPQH
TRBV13	ASSQRRNEQF
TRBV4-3	ASSQDGLAGNEQF
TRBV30	AWRPAGNEQY
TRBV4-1	ASSQEREGAYEQY
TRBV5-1	ASTGLGEETQY
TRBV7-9	ASSLALGGPNYGYT
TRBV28	ASSFPTSGDTTDTQY
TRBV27	ASGFGGAVGIEQF
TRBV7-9	ASSYIGTSDTQY
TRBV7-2	ASQLAGPYEQY
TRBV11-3	ASSPSGTERTDTQY
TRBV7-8	ASSLGASSYNEQF
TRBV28	ASTHNGLAGINEQF